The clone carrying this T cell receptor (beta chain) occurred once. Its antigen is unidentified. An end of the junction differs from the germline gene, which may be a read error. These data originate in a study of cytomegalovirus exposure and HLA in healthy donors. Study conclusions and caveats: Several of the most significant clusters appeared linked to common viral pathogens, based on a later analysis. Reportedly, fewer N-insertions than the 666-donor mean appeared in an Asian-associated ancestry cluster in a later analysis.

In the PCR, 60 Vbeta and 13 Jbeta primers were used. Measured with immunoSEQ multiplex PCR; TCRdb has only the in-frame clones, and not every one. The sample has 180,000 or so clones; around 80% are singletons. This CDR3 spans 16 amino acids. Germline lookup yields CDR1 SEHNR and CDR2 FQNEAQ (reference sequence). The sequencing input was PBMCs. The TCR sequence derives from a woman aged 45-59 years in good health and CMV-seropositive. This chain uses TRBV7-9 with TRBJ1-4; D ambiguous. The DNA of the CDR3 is TGTTCCAGCAGCTCCCGTGAGGGAGGGCTTAAGGAAAAACTGTTTTTT. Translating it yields CSSSSREGGLKEKLFF.